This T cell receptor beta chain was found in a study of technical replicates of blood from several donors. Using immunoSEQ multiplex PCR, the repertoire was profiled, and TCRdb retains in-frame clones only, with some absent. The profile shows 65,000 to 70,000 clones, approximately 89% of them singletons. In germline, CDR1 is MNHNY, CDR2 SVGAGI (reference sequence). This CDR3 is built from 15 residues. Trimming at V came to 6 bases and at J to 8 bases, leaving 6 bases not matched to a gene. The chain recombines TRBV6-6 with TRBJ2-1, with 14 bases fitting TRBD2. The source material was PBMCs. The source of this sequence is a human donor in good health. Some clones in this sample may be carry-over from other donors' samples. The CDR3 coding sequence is TGTGCCAGCAGCACTGGACTAGCGGGAGGAGATGAGCAGTTCTTC. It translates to CASSTGLAGGDEQFF.